Following are 32 T cell receptor beta chains from one sample sequenced in a study of CD8+ T cells in alopecia areata. Documented treatment: oral pan-JAK inhibitor, 5-10 mg twice daily. Once RNA had been extracted, it was reverse transcribed into cDNA to act as the sequencing template. TCRdb's table, derived via immunoSEQ multiplex PCR, lists solely in-frame clones and lacks some. Among a few hundred thousand clones, around 65% were seen once, and the ten largest hold about 1.2%. The sequences come from CD4+ T cells sorted from blood, collected between weeks 43 and 45, from a patient treated with tofacitinib. These receptors originate from a human donor with alopecia areata.

The gene calls are TRBV5-6 and TRBJ2-1; D remains ambiguous. Between the trimmed V and J ends, which lost 2 bases and 4 bases, there was a span of 19 bases. This CDR3 comprises 17 residues. CDR1 and CDR2 from the germline V gene are SGHDT and YYEEEE. The CDR3 is CASSLGRLGRFYNEQFF. DNA of the CDR3: TGTGCCAGCAGCTTAGGACGGCTCGGTCGGTTTTACAATGAGCAGTTCTTC.

The chain has TRBV19 and TRBJ1-5; TRBD1 agrees at 7 bases. This CDR3 spans 17 amino acids. Germline CDR1 reads LNHDA; CDR2 reads SQIVND (reference sequence). V shed 7 bases and J 0 bases; nucleotides not matched to a gene: 12. The CDR3 nucleotides read TGTGCCAGTAAAGAGGGACAGATCTTAAATAGCAATCAGCCCCAGCATTTT. Translating gives CASKEGQILNSNQPQHF. Full variable domain (rest looked up from reference TRBV19 and TRBJ1-5): DGGITQSPKYLFRKEGQNVTLSCEQNLNHDAMYWYRQDPGQGLRLIYYSQIVNDFQKGDIAEGYSVSREKKESFPLTVTSAQKNPTAFYLCASKEGQILNSNQPQHFGDGTRLSIL.

This clone was seen more than once but under ten times. The V call is TRBV30, the J call TRBJ2-1; perhaps TRBD1 as D (5 bases). CDR3 length equals 13 residues. Trimming left V 4 bases short and J 2 bases short, with 9 bases between. Germline loops: CDR1 GTSNPN, CDR2 SVGIG (reference sequence). The CDR3 nucleotides are TGTGCCTGGAACCCAGGGACCTACAATGAGCAGTTCTTC. This encodes CAWNPGTYNEQFF.

The CDR3 region has the DNA TGCGCCAGCAGCCAAGTCGGGACCAGCACAGATACGCAGTATTTT. Translated: CASSQVGTSTDTQYF. V gene TRBV4-1 combines with J gene TRBJ2-3; D may match TRBD1 or TRBD2 (5 bases each). V dropped 1 base and J dropped 0 bases, with 8 bases sitting between them. The CDR3 contains 15 residues. The germline V gene has CDR1 MGHRA and CDR2 YSYEKL.

The rearrangement links TRBV2 to TRBJ2-7; D is unclear. Trimming took off 3 bases at V and 3 bases at J, with 3 bases between the two ends. The germline gives CDR1 SNHLY, CDR2 FYNNEI. There are 11 residues in the CDR3. CDR3 DNA sequence: TGTGCCAGCAGTGACGTCTACGAGCAGTACTTC. Its translation: CASSDVYEQYF.

V is TRBV30 and J is TRBJ1-1; D unresolved. The CDR3 has 13 residues. Trimming removed 3 bases at V and 1 base at J, with 9 bases between. Germline V lookup: CDR1 GTSNPN, CDR2 SVGIG (reference sequence). CDR3 protein: CAWREQQNTEAFF. The DNA for the CDR3 is TGTGCCTGGAGAGAACAGCAGAACACTGAAGCTTTCTTT.

The chain has TRBV5-6 and TRBJ1-1, with D unresolved. Germline values: CDR1 SGHDT, CDR2 YYEEEE. The CDR3 is 14 amino acids. The germline V and J ends were trimmed by 1 base and 2 bases, with 9 bases remaining between them. The CDR3 sequence is CASSLRQINTEAFF. DNA for the CDR3: TGTGCCAGCAGCTTGAGGCAGATTAACACTGAAGCTTTCTTT. The full variable domain, in which reference TRBV5-6 and TRBJ1-1 provide the parts outside the CDR3, is DAGVTQSPTHLIKTRGQQVTLRCSPKSGHDTVSWYQQALGQGPQFIFQYYEEEERQRGNFPDRFSGHQFPNYSSELNVNALLLGDSALYLCASSLRQINTEAFFGQGTRLTVV.

This chain uses TRBV29-1 with TRBJ2-5; D unclear. The germline V gene encodes CDR1 SQVTM and CDR2 ANQGSEA. V dropped 1 base and J dropped 7 bases, with 16 bases sitting between them. The CDR3 has 14 residues. CDR3 protein: CSVEGDTGLATQYF. CDR3 nucleotides: TGCAGCGTTGAAGGTGACACTGGTTTAGCGACCCAGTACTTC.

The chain recombines TRBV4-1 with TRBJ2-5; D possibly corresponds to TRBD2 (6 bases). From germline, CDR1 is MGHRA and CDR2 YSYEKL. The V end lost 0 bases, the J end lost 2 bases, and 10 bases lay between the germline ends. This CDR3 spans 15 amino acids. The CDR3 sequence: CASSQDSGKQETQYF. The CDR3 nucleotides read TGCGCCAGCAGCCAAGATAGCGGCAAACAAGAGACCCAGTACTTC.

V and J are TRBV9 and TRBJ1-1; D is ambiguous. The germline gives CDR1 SGDLS, CDR2 YYNGEE. The CDR3 sequence is 16 residues long. Trimming cost V 4 bases and J 0 bases, with 16 bases left between them. CDR3 bases: TGTGCCAGCAGCCCAATGGCCGGAGGAATGAACACTGAAGCTTTCTTT. It yields the protein CASSPMAGGMNTEAFF.

The chain is built from TRBV18 and TRBJ1-1; a possible D gene is TRBD1 (5 bases). Germline V gene sequence: CDR1 KGHSH, CDR2 LQKENI. Trimming cost V 3 bases and J 7 bases, with 12 bases left between them. CDR3 length: 13 residues. The CDR3 region is CASSPGTDVEAFF. The CDR3 coding sequence is TGTGCCAGCTCACCGGGGACGGATGTTGAAGCTTTCTTT.

In its sample, this clone was seen once. The V and J genes are TRBV2 and TRBJ2-7; no reliable D call. Between the trimmed V and J ends, which lost 4 bases and 3 bases, there was a span of 4 bases. This CDR3 comprises 11 residues. Germline V CDR1 and CDR2: SNHLY, FYNNEI. This chain's CDR3 is CASSVDYEQYF. CDR3 nucleotide sequence: TGTGCCAGCAGTGTAGACTACGAGCAGTACTTC.

The CDR3 sequence is CASRSSPGQPQHF. CDR3 bases: TGTGCCAGCAGGTCTTCCCCGGGTCAGCCCCAGCATTTT. J is TRBJ1-5 and V is TRBV6-5; D remains unclear. Germline V gene lookup returns CDR1 MNHEY and CDR2 SVGAGI. The CDR3 has 13 residues. Trimming removed 6 bases at V and 6 bases at J, with 12 bases between.

This clone turned up a few times. The V gene is TRBV7-2, the J gene TRBJ2-5, with D hard to call. V lost 6 bases, J lost 0 bases, and 5 bases lay in between. The CDR3 contains 12 residues. Germline-derived CDR1 and CDR2 are SGHTA and FQGNSA. CDR3 residues: CASSPYQETQYF. The CDR3 DNA reads TGTGCCAGCAGTCCGTACCAAGAGACCCAGTACTTC.

This chain uses TRBV5-5 with TRBJ1-5; 8 nucleotides agree with TRBD1. Germline lookup yields CDR1 SGHKS and CDR2 YYEKEE (reference sequence). Losses at the gene ends were 0 bases for V and 7 bases for J; bases not matched to a gene: 9. This CDR3 has 16 amino acids. CDR3 sequence reads: CASSLVAGGSRQPQHF. DNA of the CDR3: TGTGCCAGCAGCTTGGTAGCAGGGGGCTCCAGGCAGCCCCAGCATTTT.

This clone showed up just a few times. This rearrangement joins TRBV11-2 to TRBJ2-7, with TRBD2 matching over 8 bases. The CDR3 length is 14 residues. Germline V lookup: CDR1 SGHAT, CDR2 FQNNGV. The junction had 9 bases not matched to a gene; V was cut back by 4 bases and J by 7 bases. This CDR3 is CASSSAQRGTEQYF. CDR3 nucleotides: TGTGCCAGCAGCTCCGCCCAGCGGGGGACGGAGCAGTACTTC. Combining the CDR3 with reference TRBV11-2 and TRBJ2-7 gives the whole variable domain EAGVAQSPRYKIIEKRQSVAFWCNPISGHATLYWYQQILGQGPKLLIQFQNNGVVDDSQLPKDRFSAERLKGVDSTLKIQPAKLEDSAVYLCASSSAQRGTEQYFGPGTRLTVT.

In DNA, the CDR3 is TGCGCCAGCAGCTTGAGTCCGGACAGGGCTAATGAAAAACTGTTTTTT. Translating it yields CASSLSPDRANEKLFF. The rearrangement uses TRBV5-1 and TRBJ1-4, with 8 bases aligning to TRBD1. Trimming removed 1 base from V and 3 bases from J; junction bases left unmatched: 5. The CDR3 is made up of 16 amino acids. The germline gives CDR1 SGHRS, CDR2 YFSETQ.

The chain recombines TRBV5-1 with TRBJ1-1; D not certain. Germline values: CDR1 SGHRS, CDR2 YFSETQ. The CDR3 contains 13 residues. The V end was cut by 1 base, the J end by 0 bases, with 4 bases between. The CDR3 loop reads CASSLLMNTEAFF. The CDR3, as DNA: TGCGCCAGCAGCTTGCTAATGAACACTGAAGCTTTCTTT.

This clone was seen only a few times. The chain employs TRBV5-1 and TRBJ1-1, with no clear D. Germline CDR1 reads SGHRS; CDR2 reads YFSETQ. Trimming removed 3 bases from V and 0 bases from J, with 9 bases in between. This CDR3 contains 14 residues. The CDR3 region has the DNA TGCGCCAGCAGCTCGGTGCCTATGAACACTGAAGCTTTCTTT. Protein sequence: CASSSVPMNTEAFF.

The chain has TRBV6-4 and TRBJ2-7; D is unresolved. The CDR3 extends over 12 amino acids. The V gene's germline CDR1 is MRHNA and CDR2 SNTAGT. V dropped 5 bases and J dropped 5 bases, with 10 bases sitting between them. The CDR3 coding sequence is TGTGCCAGCAGTCCCCAGATGAACGAGCAGTACTTC. Residues: CASSPQMNEQYF.

The chain uses TRBV7-2 and TRBJ2-3; D not resolved. Germline CDR1 is SGHTA and CDR2 is FQGNSA. Trimming removed 1 base at V and 2 bases at J, with 10 bases between. This CDR3 is 15 amino acids long. For the CDR3, the DNA is TGTGCCAGCAGCTTAGGCGGAACGATCACAGATACGCAGTATTTT. This sequence encodes CASSLGGTITDTQYF.

The rearrangement joins TRBV30 to TRBJ1-4; 7 nucleotides agree with TRBD1. The length of the CDR3 is 16 residues. The germline V gene encodes CDR1 GTSNPN and CDR2 SVGIG (reference sequence). The trim removed 0 bases at V and 5 bases at J, leaving 9 bases unmatched. CDR3 DNA sequence: TGTGCCTGGAGTGTAGGGATCGTACAGGGGAATGAAAAACTGTTTTTT. The encoded protein is CAWSVGIVQGNEKLFF.

The rearrangement joins TRBV5-6 to TRBJ1-2; TRBD1 might be the D (6 bases). With 4 bases removed from V and 0 bases from J, the gap between germline ends came to 10 bases. Germline assignment: CDR1 SGHDT and CDR2 YYEEEE. The CDR3 is made up of 14 amino acids. DNA for the CDR3: TGTGCCAGCAGCGGCGGACAGCCTAACTATGGCTACACCTTC. It codes for CASSGGQPNYGYTF.

The chain recombines TRBV7-2 with TRBJ2-5; unclear D gene. Germline V gives CDR1 SGHTA, CDR2 FQGNSA. With 1 base removed from V and 1 base from J, the gap between germline ends came to 10 bases. The CDR3 sequence is 15 residues long. The CDR3 DNA reads TGTGCCAGCAGCTTAGAGGTCTCGGTCCAAGAGACCCAGTACTTC. Translated, it gives CASSLEVSVQETQYF.

This clone was detected only a few times. The rearrangement uses TRBV30 and TRBJ1-5; no firm D call. CDR1 is GTSNPN, CDR2 SVGIG, per germline (reference sequence). The CDR3 totals 13 residues. The germline V and J ends were trimmed by 2 bases and 3 bases, with 8 bases remaining between them. The CDR3 DNA follows: TGTGCCTGGAGTCTCGACTACAATCAGCCCCAGCATTTT. This translates into CAWSLDYNQPQHF.

Within the sample, this clone is medium-sized (0.01 to 0.1%). The same CDR3 arises from other DNA sequences in this sample as well. The CDR3 sequence: CAISERGTNTGELFF. The CDR3 DNA follows: TGTGCCATCAGTGAGCGGGGAACGAACACCGGGGAGCTGTTTTTT. The chain combines TRBV10-3 with TRBJ2-2; D may be TRBD2 (5 bases). CDR1 is ENHRY, CDR2 SYGVKD, per germline. The CDR3 spans 15 residues. V was trimmed by 2 bases and J by 0 bases, leaving 7 bases between them.

The chain recombines TRBV29-1 with TRBJ2-5; possible D gene TRBD1, 7 bases. CDR3 size: 14 residues. V lost 7 bases and J 7 bases, leaving 22 bases between the germline ends. Germline V lookup: CDR1 SQVTM, CDR2 ANQGSEA. The CDR3 region is CSGYPAGGGVTQYF. CDR3 sequence (DNA): TGCAGCGGATACCCGGCAGGGGGAGGCGTGACCCAGTACTTC.

The J gene is TRBJ1-4, the V gene TRBV15; TRBD1 aligns across 8 bases. Germline CDR1 and CDR2: LNHNV and YYDKDF (reference sequence). V lost 1 base, J lost 8 bases, and 6 bases stayed unmatched. This CDR3 has 15 amino acids. The CDR3 coding sequence is TGTGCCACCAGCAGAGTAACAGGGGGAGGGGAAAAACTGTTTTTT. It yields the protein CATSRVTGGGEKLFF.

Notes on this clone: Distinct nucleotide sequences in the sample also encode this CDR3. The chain is built from TRBV29-1 and TRBJ2-7; D gene uncertain. The length of the CDR3 is 11 residues. Germline V gene data show CDR1 as SQVTM and CDR2 as ANQGSEA. The V and J ends lost 4 bases and 0 bases respectively, with 4 bases between them. CDR3 DNA sequence: TGCAGCGTTGGCGACTCCTACGAGCAGTACTTC. Translated: CSVGDSYEQYF.

The rearrangement links TRBV2 to TRBJ2-2, with D maybe TRBD2 (6 bases). The CDR3 loop spans 13 amino acids. Trimming removed 6 bases from V and 7 bases from J, with 12 bases in between. Germline V gene lookup returns CDR1 SNHLY and CDR2 FYNNEI. The CDR3 loop reads CASSTQGGGELFF. CDR3 sequence (DNA): TGTGCCAGCAGCACGCAGGGAGGCGGGGAGCTGTTTTTT.

This rearrangement joins TRBV29-1 to TRBJ2-3; D possibly corresponds to TRBD1 (5 bases). The CDR3 totals 13 residues. V lost 5 bases to trimming and J lost 2 bases, with 11 bases between them. Per the germline V gene, CDR1 is SQVTM and CDR2 is ANQGSEA. This CDR3 is CSVPGNPTDTQYF. CDR3 in DNA: TGCAGCGTTCCAGGGAATCCCACAGATACGCAGTATTTT.

The chain is built from TRBV4-1 and TRBJ2-2; weak D call: TRBD2 (6 bases). V was pared by 4 bases and J by 6 bases, with 21 bases between. Germline lookup yields CDR1 MGHRA and CDR2 YSYEKL. The CDR3 is 17 residues long. The CDR3 is CASSPVGGVDLSGELFF. CDR3 sequence (DNA): TGCGCCAGCAGCCCCGTGGGGGGTGTAGACCTCTCCGGGGAGCTGTTTTTT.